Presented here are 21 T cell receptor beta chains from one specimen sequenced in a study of blood T cell repertoires in COVID-19. Some clones are missing from TCRdb's copy, which holds only in-frame ones; the method was immunoSEQ multiplex PCR. The sample carries under 350,000 clones, less than 85% recorded once. Sequencing used peripheral blood. The receptors come from a man aged 60 to 69 who had recovered from COVID-19.

V gene TRBV11-2 combines with J gene TRBJ2-2; TRBD2 matches 8 bases. CDR3 length: 16 amino acids. Unmatched junction bases numbered 8, after V lost 5 bases and J lost 3 bases. CDR1 SGHAT and CDR2 FQNNGV come from the germline V gene. CDR3 coding DNA: TGTGCCAGCAGCCGATCGGGACTAGGGGACACCGGGGAGCTGTTTTTT. Translation gives CASSRSGLGDTGELFF.

This chain uses TRBV5-1 with TRBJ2-1, with D maybe TRBD2 (5 bases). CDR1 and CDR2 from the germline V gene are SGHRS and YFSETQ. The CDR3 is 13 amino acids. The germline V and J ends were trimmed by 5 bases and 4 bases, with 10 bases remaining between them. The CDR3 region has the DNA TGCGCCAGCAGTGAGGGCTTGTACAATGAGCAGTTCTTC. Translation gives CASSEGLYNEQFF.

The chain combines TRBV5-1 with TRBJ2-1; a weak D match, TRBD2 (6 bases). V was trimmed by 0 bases and J by 0 bases, leaving 7 bases between them. The length of the CDR3 is 15 residues. Germline assignment: CDR1 SGHRS and CDR2 YFSETQ. The CDR3 here is CASSLEAGSYNEQFF. The DNA of the CDR3 is TGCGCCAGCAGCTTGGAAGCGGGCTCCTACAATGAGCAGTTCTTC. The full variable domain, in which reference TRBV5-1 and TRBJ2-1 provide the parts outside the CDR3, is KAGVTQTPRYLIKTRGQQVTLSCSPISGHRSVSWYQQTPGQGLQFLFEYFSETQRNKGNFPGRFSGRQFSNSRSEMNVSTLELGDSALYLCASSLEAGSYNEQFFGPGTRLTVL.

DNA of the CDR3: TGCAGCGCGGAACACAAGGGACTAGCGGGTGACGAGCAGTACTTC. Protein sequence: CSAEHKGLAGDEQYF. The chain combines TRBV29-1 with TRBJ2-7, with 12 bases that match TRBD2. In germline, CDR1 is SQVTM, CDR2 ANQGSEA. J gave up 5 bases and V 7 bases, and 12 bases lay outside the gene matches. This CDR3 has 15 amino acids.

This clone was detected a few times. V gene TRBV3-1 (or the pseudogene TRBV3-2) combines with J gene TRBJ2-1; 11 positions agree with TRBD2. Per the germline V gene, CDR1 is LGHDT and CDR2 is YNNKEL (reference sequence). The CDR3 is 15 residues long. V was pared by 4 bases and J by 9 bases, with 8 bases of the junction left unmatched. For the CDR3, the DNA is TGTGCCAGCAGCCGACCTAGCGGGAGGTTCAGTGAGCAGTTCTTC. It codes for CASSRPSGRFSEQFF.

The chain is built from TRBV6-5 and TRBJ1-6; the D is unclear. This CDR3 comprises 15 residues. Per germline, CDR1 MNHEY and CDR2 SVGAGI. Trimming left V 6 bases short and J 7 bases short, with 16 bases between. The CDR3 is CASRMVVNLNSPLHF. The CDR3 region has the DNA TGTGCCAGCAGAATGGTAGTTAATTTAAATTCACCCCTCCACTTT.

The genes are TRBV5-1 and TRBJ2-1; D may be TRBD2 (6 bases). With 0 bases removed from V and 3 bases from J, the gap between germline ends came to 10 bases. The V gene's germline CDR1 is SGHRS and CDR2 YFSETQ. The CDR3 runs to 15 residues. The DNA for the CDR3 is TGCGCCAGCAGCTTGGGGCGGGGAAACTACAATGAGCAGTTCTTC. It specifies CASSLGRGNYNEQFF.

In this sample, this clone turned up a few times. This chain connects TRBV6-1 to TRBJ1-5; TRBD1 is a possible D gene (5 bases). The CDR3 contains 14 residues. V lost 2 bases and J 7 bases, leaving 12 bases between the germline ends. Germline values: CDR1 MNHNS, CDR2 SASEGT. The CDR3 nucleotides read TGTGCCAGCAGTGAAAGCCCAGGGCTACAGCCCCAGCATTTT. It codes for CASSESPGLQPQHF.

This clone came up once. This rearrangement joins TRBV6-1 to TRBJ1-1; D is possibly TRBD1 (6 bases). Germline V gene sequence: CDR1 MNHNS, CDR2 SASEGT. Deletions cut 3 bases from V and 7 bases from J, with 12 bases between. The CDR3 loop spans 13 amino acids. DNA of the CDR3: TGTGCCAGCAGTGAGCCAGGGGTGGTTGAAGCTTTCTTT. It yields the protein CASSEPGVVEAFF.

The chain recombines TRBV5-6 with TRBJ1-1; D gene unclear. The CDR3 is made up of 13 amino acids. Germline V gene data show CDR1 as SGHDT and CDR2 as YYEEEE. Trimming took off 4 bases at V and 7 bases at J, with 14 bases between the two ends. The CDR3 DNA reads TGTGCCAGCAGCCCTTCCGGTAGAGATGAAGCTTTCTTT. Translating it yields CASSPSGRDEAFF.

This clone was recorded many times. The chain couples TRBV4-1 to TRBJ2-2; D remains ambiguous. V was shortened by 1 base and J by 4 bases, with 10 bases between the two germline ends. The germline V gene encodes CDR1 MGHRA and CDR2 YSYEKL. The length of the CDR3 is 15 residues. DNA for the CDR3: TGCGCCAGCAGCCAAGGGGCGTTTGGCACCGGGGAGCTGTTTTTT. It encodes CASSQGAFGTGELFF.

The chain recombines TRBV7-9 with TRBJ2-5; possibly TRBD2 for D (6 bases). CDR1 is SEHNR and CDR2 is FQNEAQ in the germline V gene (reference sequence). V shed 6 bases and J shed 7 bases, with 18 bases lying between them. This CDR3 contains 14 residues. The CDR3 nucleotides read TGTGCCAGCAGATCCGATGGGGACGGGGGGACCCAGTACTTC. Translation gives CASRSDGDGGTQYF.

The chain links TRBV28 to TRBJ2-7, with a tentative D call TRBD2 (6 bases). V shed 7 bases and J shed 2 bases, with 21 bases lying between them. CDR3 length: 16 residues. Germline V gene lookup returns CDR1 MDHEN and CDR2 SYDVKM. The CDR3 sequence: CASTPGGVESPYEQYF. In DNA, the CDR3 is TGTGCCAGCACCCCCGGCGGGGTTGAAAGCCCCTACGAGCAGTACTTC.

The V call is TRBV6-5, the J call TRBJ2-6, with a possible D match to TRBD2 (6 bases). Deletions cut 7 bases from V and 1 base from J, with 8 bases between. CDR1 is MNHEY, CDR2 SVGAGI, per germline. The CDR3 runs to 14 residues. The CDR3 nucleotides read TGTGCCAGCACCCGGGGGTCTGGGGCCAACGTCCTGACTTTC. Encoded protein: CASTRGSGANVLTF.

This clone was recorded once. This rearrangement joins TRBV10-3 to TRBJ2-2, with D tentatively TRBD2 (6 bases). This CDR3 region has 16 residues. V gave up 2 bases and J gave up 6 bases, with 16 bases separating them. Germline V gene sequence: CDR1 ENHRY, CDR2 SYGVKD. The CDR3 region has the DNA TGTGCCATCAGTGAGCCCCCGGAGGGAGATCCCGGGGAGCTGTTTTTT. Encoded protein: CAISEPPEGDPGELFF.

The rearrangement links TRBV6-5 to TRBJ1-5; TRBD1 matches 7 bases. CDR1 MNHEY and CDR2 SVGAGI come from the germline V gene. With V trimmed by 0 bases and J by 9 bases, 11 bases remained unmatched. CDR3 length equals 16 residues. CDR3 protein: CASSYSTGPGVGPQHF. The CDR3 DNA reads as TGTGCCAGCAGTTACTCGACAGGGCCCGGGGTAGGGCCCCAGCATTTT.

V is TRBV11-2 and J is TRBJ2-4; 9 bases are shared with TRBD1. CDR1 is SGHAT, CDR2 FQNNGV, per germline. The CDR3 is 12 amino acids. Germline trimming cut 9 bases from V and 7 bases from J; bases unmatched to any gene: 4. CDR3 sequence reads: CASRTGENIQYF. In DNA, the CDR3 is TGTGCCAGTCGGACAGGGGAGAACATTCAGTACTTC.

This clone has only a few counts. This CDR3 is CASTQGGTEAFF. CDR3 sequence (DNA): TGTGCCAGCACCCAAGGGGGCACTGAAGCTTTCTTT. The V and J genes are TRBV2 and TRBJ1-1, with D perhaps matching TRBD1 (6 bases). There are 12 residues in the CDR3. Trimming shortened V by 7 bases and J by 4 bases, and 10 bases separated the two germline ends. Germline V gives CDR1 SNHLY, CDR2 FYNNEI.

The chain has TRBV6-5 and TRBJ2-5; maybe TRBD2 (5 bases). The V end was cut by 2 bases, the J end by 4 bases, with 17 bases between. The germline V gene encodes CDR1 MNHEY and CDR2 SVGAGI. CDR3 length: 16 amino acids. In DNA form, the CDR3 reads TGTGCCAGCAGTTACGAGGCACTAGTGGGTATAGAGACCCAGTACTTC. Amino acid sequence: CASSYEALVGIETQYF.

This clone was seen at least ten times. This sequence joins TRBV2 and TRBJ1-6; possible D gene TRBD1, 5 bases. Germline CDR1 is SNHLY and CDR2 is FYNNEI. Trimming shortened V by 1 base and J by 10 bases, and 11 bases separated the two germline ends. This CDR3 spans 14 amino acids. CDR3 sequence (DNA): TGTGCCAGCAGTGAAGTTGGGGCTAGATCACCCCTCCACTTT. This sequence encodes CASSEVGARSPLHF.

This clone came up a few times. The rearrangement joins TRBV19 to TRBJ2-1; 15 nucleotides agree with TRBD2. Germline V CDR1 and CDR2: LNHDA, SQIVND (reference sequence). This CDR3 contains 17 residues. Trimming cost V 10 bases and J 3 bases; bases outside gene matches: 10. CDR3 loop: CATSRTSGGAGYNEQFF. Written as DNA, the CDR3 is TGTGCCACCTCCCGGACTAGCGGGGGGGCGGGCTACAATGAGCAGTTCTTC.